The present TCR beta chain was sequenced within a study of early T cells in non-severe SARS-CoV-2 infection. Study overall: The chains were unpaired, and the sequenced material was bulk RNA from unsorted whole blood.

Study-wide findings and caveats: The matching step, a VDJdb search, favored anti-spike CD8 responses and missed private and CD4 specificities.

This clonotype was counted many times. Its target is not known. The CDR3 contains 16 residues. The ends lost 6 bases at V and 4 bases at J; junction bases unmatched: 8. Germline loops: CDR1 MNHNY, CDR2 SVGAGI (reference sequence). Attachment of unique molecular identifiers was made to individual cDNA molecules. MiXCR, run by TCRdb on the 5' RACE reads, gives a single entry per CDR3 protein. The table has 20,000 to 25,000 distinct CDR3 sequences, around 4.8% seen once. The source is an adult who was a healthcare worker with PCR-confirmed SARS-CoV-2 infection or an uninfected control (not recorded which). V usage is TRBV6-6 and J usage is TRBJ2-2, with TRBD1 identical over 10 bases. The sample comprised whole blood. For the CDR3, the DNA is TGTGCCAGCAGCGTCCGTGGGACAGGGGCCACCGGGGAGCTGTTTTTT. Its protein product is CASSVRGTGATGELFF.